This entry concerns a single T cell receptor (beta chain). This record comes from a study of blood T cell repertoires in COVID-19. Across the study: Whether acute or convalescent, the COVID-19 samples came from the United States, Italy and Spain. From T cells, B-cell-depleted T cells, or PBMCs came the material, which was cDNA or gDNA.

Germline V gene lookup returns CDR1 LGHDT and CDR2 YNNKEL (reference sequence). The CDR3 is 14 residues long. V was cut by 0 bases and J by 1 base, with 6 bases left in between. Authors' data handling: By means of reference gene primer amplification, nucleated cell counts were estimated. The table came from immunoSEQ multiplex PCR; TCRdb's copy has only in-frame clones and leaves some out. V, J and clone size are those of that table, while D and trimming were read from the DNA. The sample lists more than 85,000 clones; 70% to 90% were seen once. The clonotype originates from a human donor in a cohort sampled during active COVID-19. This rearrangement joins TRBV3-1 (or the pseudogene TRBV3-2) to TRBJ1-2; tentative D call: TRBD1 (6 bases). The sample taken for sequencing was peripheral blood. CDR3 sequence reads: CASSQEQGNYGYTF. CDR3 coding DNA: TGTGCCAGCAGCCAAGAACAGGGTAACTATGGCTACACCTTC.